This TCR beta chain came from a study of OX40 agonist ivuxolimab in advanced cancers. As for the study more broadly: Ivuxolimab, which targeted the costimulatory receptor OX40 (CD134), was an agonistic, fully human IgG2 monoclonal antibody. Partial responses occurred in three dose-escalation patients: two with cutaneous melanoma and one with hepatocellular carcinoma. The dose-escalation cohort was roughly 87% male with a mean age of around 64 years, ranging from 23 to 79. Intravenous ivuxolimab was administered to patients every 2 weeks at six dose levels: 0.01, 0.1, 0.3, 1.5, 3 and 10 mg/kg. Peripheral TCRbeta sequencing was intended to test whether TCR sequence diversity was altered and clonal T-cell expansion was caused by ivuxolimab. Patients were allowed to have had prior anti-PD-1, anti-PD-L1 or anti-CTLA-4 therapy, and around 40% of the dose-escalation patients had previously received checkpoint inhibitors. The paper covers the monotherapy dose-escalation part of the phase I ivuxolimab trial, which included N = 52 patients. Among the roughly 54 dose-escalation patients, around 19 had hepatocellular carcinoma, 15 melanoma, 9 renal cell carcinoma and 9 head and neck cancer.

Of note for this clone: Its binding antigen is unknown. Base-call qualities are not available, and no considerably larger clone is one nucleotide away.

The trial excluded patients who had a history of autoimmune disease or who were on systemic immunosuppression. In every dose cohort, peripheral blood was drawn for TCR sequencing at baseline, cycle 4 day 1, and cycle 7 day 1. The samples were taken from a phase I, first-in-human, multicenter, open-label dose-escalation trial of ivuxolimab. The trial enrolled adults with locally advanced or metastatic head and neck squamous cell, hepatocellular, melanoma or renal cell carcinoma. Before TCR sequencing, CD4+ T cells and CD8+ T cells from peripheral blood were sorted into separate populations. Genomic DNA was extracted from sorted cells for sequencing of the TCRbeta CDR3 region. The immunoSEQ Assay was used for sequencing of TCRbeta CDR3 regions. TCRdb re-hosts the immuneACCESS table, in-frame sequences only. Its copies lack some clones; in the studies checked, an unresolved V gene accounts for under half of them, and the cause for the rest is not known. Here the sample has about 36,000 clones; around 73% occur a single time. The ten biggest clones cover about 19% of the sample.

The paper as a whole reports these results and caveats: At doses of 0.1 to 3.0 mg/kg, clonal expansion of both CD4+ and CD8+ T cells in blood was seen between baseline and week 6. Low levels of normalized T-cell clonal expansion were also seen in some patients who did not respond. In the 0.1-3.0 mg/kg groups, partial responders had among the lowest normalized peripheral clonal expansion, particularly in CD8+ T cells. After ivuxolimab, expanded clones were on average more numerous among CD8+ T cells than among CD4+ T cells. Which antigens the clonally expanded peripheral T cells were specific for was not determined.

This sequence was found in an adult with an advanced solid tumor such as melanoma, head and neck, liver or kidney cancer. The source was CD4+ or CD8+ T cells sorted from blood, collected in a trial of the OX40 agonist ivuxolimab.

The DNA reads as follows: TGTGCCAGCAGTTTTCTGGGGGCTAACTATGGCTACACCTTC. It translates as CASSFLGANYGYTF. This sequence uses TRBV28 and TRBJ1-2; the D gene is perhaps TRBD1, on 5 matching bases. From the cysteine up to the phenylalanine, the CDR3 has a length of 14 residues. Kept here is only the CDR3 DNA, which spans 42 bases and is read in frame from base 1. The germline V gene provides CDR1 MDHEN and CDR2 SYDVKM. Trimming removed 3 bases from V and 0 bases from J, leaving 8 bases between the germline ends.